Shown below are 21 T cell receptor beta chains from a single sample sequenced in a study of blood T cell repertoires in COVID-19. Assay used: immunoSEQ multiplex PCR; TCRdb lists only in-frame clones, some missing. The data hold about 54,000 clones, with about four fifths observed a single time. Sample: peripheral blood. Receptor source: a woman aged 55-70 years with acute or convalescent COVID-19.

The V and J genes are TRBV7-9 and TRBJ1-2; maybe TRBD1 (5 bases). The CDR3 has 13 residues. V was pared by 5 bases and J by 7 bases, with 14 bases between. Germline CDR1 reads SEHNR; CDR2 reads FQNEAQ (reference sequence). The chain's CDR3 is CASSVKGEGGYTF. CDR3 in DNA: TGTGCCAGCAGCGTCAAAGGGGAGGGTGGCTACACCTTC.

The CDR3 is CASSFEGARYEQYF. The CDR3 bases are TGTGCCAGCAGCTTCGAGGGGGCCCGCTACGAGCAGTACTTC. This chain links TRBV5-4 with TRBJ2-7; 7 nucleotides match TRBD1. The CDR3 extends over 14 amino acids. Unmatched junction bases numbered 5, after V lost 2 bases and J lost 3 bases. In germline, CDR1 is SGHNT, CDR2 YYREEE (reference sequence).

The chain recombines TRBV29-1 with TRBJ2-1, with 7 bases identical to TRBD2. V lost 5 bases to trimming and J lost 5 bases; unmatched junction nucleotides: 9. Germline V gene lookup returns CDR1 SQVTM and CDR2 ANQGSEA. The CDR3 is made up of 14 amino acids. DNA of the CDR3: TGCAGCGTTCTGGCCTGGGCGGGGGACAATGAGCAGTTCTTC. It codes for CSVLAWAGDNEQFF.

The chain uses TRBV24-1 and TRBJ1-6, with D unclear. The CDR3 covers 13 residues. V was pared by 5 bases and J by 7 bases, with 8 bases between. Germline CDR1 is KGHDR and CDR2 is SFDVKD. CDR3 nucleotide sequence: TGTGCCACCAGTGCTAGCGGAAATTCACCCCTCCACTTT. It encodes CATSASGNSPLHF.

As DNA, the CDR3 is TGTGCCAGCAGCTCTTCCTCCTACGAGCAGTACTTC. This gives the protein CASSSSSYEQYF. The V call is TRBV5-6, the J call TRBJ2-7; D unresolved. Trimming took 3 bases from V and 0 from J, leaving 4 bases between them. CDR3 length: 12 amino acids. The germline V gene encodes CDR1 SGHDT and CDR2 YYEEEE. Variable domain in full (rest from reference TRBV5-6 and TRBJ2-7): DAGVTQSPTHLIKTRGQQVTLRCSPKSGHDTVSWYQQALGQGPQFIFQYYEEEERQRGNFPDRFSGHQFPNYSSELNVNALLLGDSALYLCASSSSSYEQYFGPGTRLTVT.

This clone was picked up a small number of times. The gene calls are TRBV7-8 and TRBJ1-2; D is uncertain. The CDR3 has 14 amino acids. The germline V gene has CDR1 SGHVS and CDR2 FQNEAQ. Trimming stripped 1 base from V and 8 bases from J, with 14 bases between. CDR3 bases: TGTGCCAGCAGCTTAGTCCCTCGGGTGGAGGGCTACACCTTC. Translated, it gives CASSLVPRVEGYTF.

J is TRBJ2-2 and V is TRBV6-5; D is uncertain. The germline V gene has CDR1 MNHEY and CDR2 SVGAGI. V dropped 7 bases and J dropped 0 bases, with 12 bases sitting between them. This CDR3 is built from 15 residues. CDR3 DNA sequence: TGTGCCAGCACCAATTTGGAGTCGAACACCGGGGAGCTGTTTTTT. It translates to CASTNLESNTGELFF.

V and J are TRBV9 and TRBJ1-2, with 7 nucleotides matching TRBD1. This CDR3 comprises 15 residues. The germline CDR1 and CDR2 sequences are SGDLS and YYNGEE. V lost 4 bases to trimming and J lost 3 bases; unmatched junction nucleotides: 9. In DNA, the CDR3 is TGTGCCAGCAGCTCACGACAGGGTCAGCACTATGGCTACACCTTC. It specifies CASSSRQGQHYGYTF.

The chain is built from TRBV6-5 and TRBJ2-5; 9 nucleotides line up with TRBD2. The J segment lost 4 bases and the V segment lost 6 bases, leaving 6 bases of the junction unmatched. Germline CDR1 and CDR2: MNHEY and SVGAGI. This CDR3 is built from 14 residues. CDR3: CASSGTSSAETQYF. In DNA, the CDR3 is TGTGCCAGCAGCGGGACTAGCTCGGCAGAGACCCAGTACTTC.

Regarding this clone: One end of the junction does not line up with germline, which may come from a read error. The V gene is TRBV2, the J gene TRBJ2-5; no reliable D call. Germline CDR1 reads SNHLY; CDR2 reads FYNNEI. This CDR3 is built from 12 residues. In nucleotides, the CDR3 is TGTGCCAGCAGTGAAACGAGGTCTGCCTTTGACTTC. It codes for CASSETRSAFDF.

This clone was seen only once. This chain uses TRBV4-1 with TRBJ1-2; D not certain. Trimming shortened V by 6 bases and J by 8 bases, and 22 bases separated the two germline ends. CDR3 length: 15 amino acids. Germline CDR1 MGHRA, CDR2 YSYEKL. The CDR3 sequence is CASSQMVPGRLGYTF. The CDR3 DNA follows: TGCGCCAGCAGTCAAATGGTGCCAGGAAGGTTGGGCTACACCTTC.

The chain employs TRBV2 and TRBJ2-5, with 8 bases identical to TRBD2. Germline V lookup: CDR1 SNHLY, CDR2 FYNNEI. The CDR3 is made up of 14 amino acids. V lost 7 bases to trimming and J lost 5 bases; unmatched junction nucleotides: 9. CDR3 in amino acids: CASNDGGAGETQYF. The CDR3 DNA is TGTGCCAGCAATGACGGGGGGGCCGGGGAGACCCAGTACTTC.

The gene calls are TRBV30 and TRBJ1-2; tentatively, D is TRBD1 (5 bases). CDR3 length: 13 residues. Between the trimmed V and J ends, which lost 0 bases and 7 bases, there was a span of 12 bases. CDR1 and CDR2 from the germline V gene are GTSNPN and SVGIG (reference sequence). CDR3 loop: CAWSVTQGSGYTF. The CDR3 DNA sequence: TGTGCCTGGAGTGTAACCCAGGGAAGTGGCTACACCTTC.

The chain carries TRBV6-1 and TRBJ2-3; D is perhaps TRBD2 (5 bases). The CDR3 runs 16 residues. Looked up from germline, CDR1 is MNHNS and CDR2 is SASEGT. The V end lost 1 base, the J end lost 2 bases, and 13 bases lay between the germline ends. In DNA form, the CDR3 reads TGTGCCAGCAGTGAAGGCAAGCGGATGCTCACAGATACGCAGTATTTT. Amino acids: CASSEGKRMLTDTQYF.

The CDR3 DNA sequence: TGTGCCAGCTCACGTCAGGGGGGGAACACTGAAGCTTTCTTT. Its protein product is CASSRQGGNTEAFF. V and J are TRBV19 and TRBJ1-1; TRBD1 matches at 7 bases. The germline V gene encodes CDR1 LNHDA and CDR2 SQIVND (reference sequence). This CDR3 contains 14 residues. Unmatched junction bases numbered 8, after V lost 9 bases and J lost 1 base.

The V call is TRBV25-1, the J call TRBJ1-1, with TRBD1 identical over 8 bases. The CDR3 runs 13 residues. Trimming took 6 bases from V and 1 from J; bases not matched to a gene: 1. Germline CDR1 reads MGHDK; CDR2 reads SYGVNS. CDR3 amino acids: CASRQGGNTEAFF. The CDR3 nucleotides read TGTGCCAGCAGACAGGGGGGGAACACTGAAGCTTTCTTT.

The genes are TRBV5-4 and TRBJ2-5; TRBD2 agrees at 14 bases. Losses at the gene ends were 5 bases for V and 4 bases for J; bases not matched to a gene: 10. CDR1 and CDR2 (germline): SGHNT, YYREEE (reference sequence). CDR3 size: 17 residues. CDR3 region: CASSLPGLAGARETQYF. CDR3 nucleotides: TGTGCCAGCAGTTTGCCGGGACTAGCGGGGGCGCGAGAGACCCAGTACTTC.

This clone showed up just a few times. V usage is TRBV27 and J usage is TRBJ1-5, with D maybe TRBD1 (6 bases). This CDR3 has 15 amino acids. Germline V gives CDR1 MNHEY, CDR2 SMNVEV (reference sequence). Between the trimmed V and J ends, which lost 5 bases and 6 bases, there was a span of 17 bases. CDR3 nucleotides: TGTGCCAGCAGTCGAACCGACAGGTACTTTCAGCCCCAGCATTTT. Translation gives CASSRTDRYFQPQHF.

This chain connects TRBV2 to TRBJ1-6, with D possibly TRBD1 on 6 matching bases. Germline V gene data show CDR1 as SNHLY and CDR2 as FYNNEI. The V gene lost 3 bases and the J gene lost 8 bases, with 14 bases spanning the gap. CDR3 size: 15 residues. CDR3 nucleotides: TGTGCCAGCAGTGATACGCAGGGGAACGATTCACCCCTCCACTTT. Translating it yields CASSDTQGNDSPLHF.

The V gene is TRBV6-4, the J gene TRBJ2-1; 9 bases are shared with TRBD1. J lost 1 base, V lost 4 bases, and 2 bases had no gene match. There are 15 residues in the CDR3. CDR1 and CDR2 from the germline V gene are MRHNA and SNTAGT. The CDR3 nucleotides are TGTGCCAGCAGTGCCGGGACAGGGTCCTACAATGAGCAGTTCTTC. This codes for CASSAGTGSYNEQFF.

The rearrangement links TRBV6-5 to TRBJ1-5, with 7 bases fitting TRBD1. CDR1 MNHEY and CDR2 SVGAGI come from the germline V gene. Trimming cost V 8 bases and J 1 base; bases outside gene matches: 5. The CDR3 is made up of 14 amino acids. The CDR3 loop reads CASGSRGSNQPQHF. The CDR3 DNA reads TGTGCCAGCGGGTCCAGGGGGAGCAATCAGCCCCAGCATTTT.